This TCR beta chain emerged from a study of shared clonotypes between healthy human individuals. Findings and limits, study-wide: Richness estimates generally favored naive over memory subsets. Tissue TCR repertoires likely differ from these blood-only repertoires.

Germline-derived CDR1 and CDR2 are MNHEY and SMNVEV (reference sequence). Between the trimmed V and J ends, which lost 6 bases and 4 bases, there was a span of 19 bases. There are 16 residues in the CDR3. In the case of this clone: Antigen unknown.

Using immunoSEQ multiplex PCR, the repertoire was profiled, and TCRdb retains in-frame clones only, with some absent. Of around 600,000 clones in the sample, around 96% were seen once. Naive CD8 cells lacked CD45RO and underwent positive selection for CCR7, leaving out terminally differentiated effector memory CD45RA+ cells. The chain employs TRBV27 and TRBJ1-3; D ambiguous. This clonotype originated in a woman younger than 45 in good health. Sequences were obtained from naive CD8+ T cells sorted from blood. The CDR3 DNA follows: TGTGCCAGCAGCCTAACCCCCCCGGGGTTCGGAAACACCATATATTTT. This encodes CASSLTPPGFGNTIYF.